This T cell receptor beta chain was documented in a study of blood T cells in healthy people across ages. Through a sample-barcoded 5' primer and a J-beta primer mix, a second PCR was run for 7 to 11 cycles. MiXCR, run by TCRdb on the 5' RACE reads, gives a single entry per CDR3 protein. The repertoire includes approximately 800,000 distinct CDR3 sequences, 55% to 70% of them detected once, and about 20% sits in the top ten. Trimming removed 5 bases at V and 5 bases at J, with 15 bases between. CDR3 size: 14 residues. Germline V gene sequence: CDR1 SEHNR, CDR2 FQNEAQ (reference sequence). Sample: blood. The chain employs TRBV7-9 and TRBJ1-2, with D possibly being TRBD1 (5 bases). The sequence derives from a young man in good health. The DNA for the CDR3 is TGTGCCAGCAGCCCCCCCGTCGCAGGGTATGGCTACACCTTC. Translated: CASSPPVAGYGYTF.